This T cell receptor beta chain was obtained from a study of shared clonotypes between healthy human individuals. Study-level points and caveats: An anticipated effect of sequencing depth on clonotype sharing among donors was recognized.

Germline values: CDR1 SNHLY, CDR2 FYNNEI. The CDR3 extends over 13 amino acids. Trimming took 3 bases from V and 5 from J, leaving 10 bases between them. An assay was performed, and its level was deep. Here immunoSEQ multiplex PCR was the method, and the copy in TCRdb shows in-frame clones only, minus some. The data hold roughly 1.5 million clones, with around 98% observed a single time. Those who donated were healthy HIV-negative adults, with no recent acute infections or vaccinations reported. Those who donated, Caucasian adults without exception, all lived in Nashville, Tennessee. As concerns this clone: Its antigen is not identified. Other DNA sequences of this sample code for an identical CDR3.

The TCR sequence derives from a man aged 25 to 40 in good health. The sequencing sample was made of naive CD4+ T cells sorted from blood. The subset is: CD45RA+ positively selected. This rearrangement joins TRBV2 to TRBJ2-5, with D maybe TRBD1 (5 bases). CDR3 sequence: CASSDLAGETQYF. In DNA form, the CDR3 reads TGTGCCAGCAGTGACCTCGCAGGGGAGACCCAGTACTTC.